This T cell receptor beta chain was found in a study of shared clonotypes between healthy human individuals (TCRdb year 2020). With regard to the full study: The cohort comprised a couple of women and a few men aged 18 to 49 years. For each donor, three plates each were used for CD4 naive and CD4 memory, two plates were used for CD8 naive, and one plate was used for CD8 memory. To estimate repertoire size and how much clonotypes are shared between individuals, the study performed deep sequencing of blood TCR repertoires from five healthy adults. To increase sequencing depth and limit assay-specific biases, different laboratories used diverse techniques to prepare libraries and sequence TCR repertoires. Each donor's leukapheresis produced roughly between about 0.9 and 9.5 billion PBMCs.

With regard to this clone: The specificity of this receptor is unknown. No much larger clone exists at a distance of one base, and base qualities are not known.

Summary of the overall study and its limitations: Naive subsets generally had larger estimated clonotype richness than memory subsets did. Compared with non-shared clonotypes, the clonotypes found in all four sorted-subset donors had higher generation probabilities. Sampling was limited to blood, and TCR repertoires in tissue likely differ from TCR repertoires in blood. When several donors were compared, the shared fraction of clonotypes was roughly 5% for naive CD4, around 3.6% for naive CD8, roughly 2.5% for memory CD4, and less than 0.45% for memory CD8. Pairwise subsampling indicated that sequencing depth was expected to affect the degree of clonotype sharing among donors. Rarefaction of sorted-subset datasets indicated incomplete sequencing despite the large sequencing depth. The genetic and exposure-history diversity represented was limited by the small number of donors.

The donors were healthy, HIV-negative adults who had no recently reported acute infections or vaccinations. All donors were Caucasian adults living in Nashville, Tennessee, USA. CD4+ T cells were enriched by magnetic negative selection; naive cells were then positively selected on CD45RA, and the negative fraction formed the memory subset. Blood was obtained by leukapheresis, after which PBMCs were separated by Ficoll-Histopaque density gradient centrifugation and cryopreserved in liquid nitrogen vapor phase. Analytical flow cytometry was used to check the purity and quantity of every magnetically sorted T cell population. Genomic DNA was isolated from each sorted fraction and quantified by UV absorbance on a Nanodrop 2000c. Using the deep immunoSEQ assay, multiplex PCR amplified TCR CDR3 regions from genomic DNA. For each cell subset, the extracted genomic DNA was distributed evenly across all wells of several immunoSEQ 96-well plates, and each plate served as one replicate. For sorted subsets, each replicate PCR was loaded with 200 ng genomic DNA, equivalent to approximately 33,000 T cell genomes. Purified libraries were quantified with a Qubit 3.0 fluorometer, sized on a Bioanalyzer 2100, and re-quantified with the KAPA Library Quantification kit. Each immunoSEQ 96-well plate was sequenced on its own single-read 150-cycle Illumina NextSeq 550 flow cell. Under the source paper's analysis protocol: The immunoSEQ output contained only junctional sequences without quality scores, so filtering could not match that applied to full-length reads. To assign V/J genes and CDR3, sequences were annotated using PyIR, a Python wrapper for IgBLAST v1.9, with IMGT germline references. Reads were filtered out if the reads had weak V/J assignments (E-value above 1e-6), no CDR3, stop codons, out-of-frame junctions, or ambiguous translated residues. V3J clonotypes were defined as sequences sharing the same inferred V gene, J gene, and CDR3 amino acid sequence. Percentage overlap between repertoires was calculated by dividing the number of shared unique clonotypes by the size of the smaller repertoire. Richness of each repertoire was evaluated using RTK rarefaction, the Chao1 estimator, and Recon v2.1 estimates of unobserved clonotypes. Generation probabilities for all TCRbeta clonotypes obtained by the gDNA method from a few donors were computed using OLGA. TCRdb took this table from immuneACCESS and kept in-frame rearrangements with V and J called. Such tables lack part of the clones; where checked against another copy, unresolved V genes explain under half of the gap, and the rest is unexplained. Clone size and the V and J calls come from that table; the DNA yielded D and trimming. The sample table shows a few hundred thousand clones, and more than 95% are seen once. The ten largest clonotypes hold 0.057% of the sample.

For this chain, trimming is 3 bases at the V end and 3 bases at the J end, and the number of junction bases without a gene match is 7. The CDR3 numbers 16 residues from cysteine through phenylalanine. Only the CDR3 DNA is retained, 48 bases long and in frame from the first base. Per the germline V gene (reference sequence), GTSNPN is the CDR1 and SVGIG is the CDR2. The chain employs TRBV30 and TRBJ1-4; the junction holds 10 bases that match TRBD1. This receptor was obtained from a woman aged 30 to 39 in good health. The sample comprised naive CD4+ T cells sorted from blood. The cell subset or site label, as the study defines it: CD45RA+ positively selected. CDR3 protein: CAWRGGQGGANEKLFF. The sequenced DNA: TGTGCCTGGAGGGGCGGACAGGGGGGCGCTAATGAAAAACTGTTTTTT.